Presented here are 23 T cell receptor beta chains from one specimen sequenced in a study of early T cells in non-severe SARS-CoV-2 infection. TCRdb processed the 5' RACE reads anew with MiXCR; each CDR3 protein has one entry. The sample lists 97,000 or so distinct CDR3 sequences, about 10% occurring once. Here the sequenced sample was whole blood, taken at baseline. Receptors were obtained from an adult who was a healthcare worker with PCR-confirmed SARS-CoV-2 infection or an uninfected control (not recorded which).

This clonotype was seen more than once but under ten times. The chain couples TRBV15 to TRBJ2-1; TRBD2 aligns across 10 bases. This CDR3 comprises 20 residues. Germline lookup yields CDR1 LNHNV and CDR2 YYDKDF (reference sequence). J lost 1 base, V lost 5 bases, and 17 bases had no gene match. The CDR3 DNA reads as TGTGCCACCAGCCTACCACCCGCTAGCGGGAGAGGAGAGTCCTACAATGAGCAGTTCTTC. The encoded protein is CATSLPPASGRGESYNEQFF.

This clonotype has a count of ten or more. The V gene is TRBV20-1, the J gene TRBJ1-1; D is perhaps TRBD1 (5 bases). The CDR3 is made up of 12 amino acids. V was pared by 1 base and J by 4 bases, with 7 bases between. Germline CDR1 is DFQATT and CDR2 is SNEGSKA (reference sequence). The CDR3 DNA follows: TGCAGTGCTAGAGGTGGGGCCACTGAAGCTTTCTTT. Translating gives CSARGGATEAFF.

For this clonotype: A much larger clone lies one base from this, so it may be a read error. The chain couples TRBV28 to TRBJ2-1, with TRBD2 as a possible D gene (6 bases). This CDR3 has 12 amino acids. Germline assignment: CDR1 MDHEN and CDR2 SYDVKM. CDR3 residues: CVSTEGDDEQFF. CDR3 nucleotide sequence: TGTGTCAGCACGGAGGGAGACGATGAGCAGTTCTTC.

In its sample, this clonotype was seen a few times. The chain combines TRBV5-5 with TRBJ2-2, with 9 bases lining up with TRBD1. The germline gives CDR1 SGHKS, CDR2 YYEKEE (reference sequence). Trimming cost V 2 bases and J 4 bases; bases outside gene matches: 3. There are 15 residues in the CDR3. This chain's CDR3 is CASSLQGAFTGELFF. CDR3 nucleotides: TGTGCCAGCAGCTTACAGGGGGCATTCACCGGGGAGCTGTTTTTT.

A few counts support this clonotype. V usage is TRBV27 and J usage is TRBJ1-1; perhaps TRBD1 as D (6 bases). The CDR3 covers 14 residues. V lost 4 bases and J lost 5, with 14 bases in between. Germline assignment: CDR1 MNHEY and CDR2 SMNVEV (reference sequence). CDR3 amino acids: CASSSRQGHTEAFF. The CDR3 nucleotides are TGTGCCAGCAGTTCTAGGCAGGGACATACTGAAGCTTTCTTT.

The chain is built from TRBV30 and TRBJ1-1; D ambiguous. The CDR3 runs 14 residues. Germline CDR1 is GTSNPN and CDR2 is SVGIG (reference sequence). The germline V and J ends were trimmed by 4 bases and 7 bases, with 19 bases remaining between them. In nucleotides, the CDR3 is TGTGCCTGGACTCCCGGCTGGCGTACGTTTGAAGCTTTCTTT. It codes for CAWTPGWRTFEAFF.

The table lists this clonotype with a few counts. This chain's CDR3 is CSASPGTEYNEQFF. In DNA, the CDR3 is TGCAGTGCTAGCCCCGGGACAGAATACAATGAGCAGTTCTTC. The chain is built from TRBV20-1 and TRBJ2-1, with 7 bases identical to TRBD1. The CDR3 contains 14 residues. J lost 4 bases, V lost 3 bases, and 6 bases had no gene match. Germline CDR1 is DFQATT and CDR2 is SNEGSKA (reference sequence).

The chain combines TRBV20-1 with TRBJ2-1; D is undetermined. CDR1 is DFQATT, CDR2 SNEGSKA, per germline (reference sequence). The V gene lost 1 base and the J gene lost 11 bases, with 15 bases spanning the gap. CDR3 size: 13 residues. This CDR3 reads CSARGPGFSKQFF. CDR3 sequence (DNA): TGCAGTGCTAGAGGCCCCGGATTCTCAAAGCAGTTCTTC.

This clonotype was recorded a few times. The J gene is TRBJ2-1, the V gene TRBV6-6, with D uncertain. The CDR3 spans 16 residues. Germline V CDR1 and CDR2: MNHNY, SVGAGI (reference sequence). The V and J ends lost 2 bases and 4 bases respectively, with 15 bases between them. CDR3 sequence (DNA): TGTGCCAGCAGTTACGGCAACACCCCTGGATACAATGAGCAGTTCTTC. It is translated as CASSYGNTPGYNEQFF.

The chain employs TRBV4-3 and TRBJ2-5, with 11 nucleotides matching TRBD2. Losses at the gene ends were 3 bases for V and 4 bases for J; bases not matched to a gene: 7. CDR1 and CDR2 (germline): LGHNA, YSLEER. This CDR3 contains 16 residues. CDR3 in amino acids: CASSQNRLAGSETQYF. CDR3 nucleotide sequence: TGCGCCAGCAGCCAGAACAGACTAGCGGGGTCAGAGACCCAGTACTTC.

This sequence joins TRBV6-1 and TRBJ1-2; TRBD1 aligns across 9 bases. Looked up from germline, CDR1 is MNHNS and CDR2 is SASEGT. The CDR3 contains 14 residues. The V segment lost 7 bases and the J segment 6 bases; nucleotides outside the gene matches: 9. The CDR3 coding sequence is TGTGCCAGCACCCCTTTGACAGGGGGGAATGGCTACACCTTC. Its translation is CASTPLTGGNGYTF.

The sample holds a few counts of this clonotype. The chain is built from TRBV6-1 and TRBJ2-1, with 9 positions matching TRBD1. Germline V gene lookup returns CDR1 MNHNS and CDR2 SASEGT. The CDR3 length is 16 residues. Trimming removed 7 bases from V and 7 bases from J; junction bases left unmatched: 14. CDR3 loop: CASNRPGTGFLNEQFF. The DNA of the CDR3 is TGTGCCAGCAACCGCCCCGGGACAGGGTTTTTAAATGAGCAGTTCTTC.

This clonotype was counted only a few times. The chain links TRBV15 to TRBJ2-4, with 13 bases aligning to TRBD2. V trimming: 1 base; J trimming: 7 bases; junction bases outside the gene matches: 13. CDR1 and CDR2 from the germline V gene are LNHNV and YYDKDF (reference sequence). This CDR3 contains 19 residues. CDR3 nucleotides: TGTGCCACCAGCAGAGGACCTGGGACTAGCGGGATACGGAGGAACATTCAGTACTTC. It yields the protein CATSRGPGTSGIRRNIQYF.

The chain is built from TRBV5-5 and TRBJ1-6; 7 positions match TRBD1. CDR1 is SGHKS and CDR2 is YYEKEE in the germline V gene (reference sequence). The CDR3 contains 14 residues. Trimming at V came to 2 bases and at J to 13 bases, leaving 9 bases not matched to a gene. Here the CDR3 DNA reads TGTGCCAGCAGCTTTGGACAGGCATTTTTCCCCCTCCACTTT. It translates to CASSFGQAFFPLHF. The full variable domain, its missing parts supplied by reference TRBV5-5 and TRBJ1-6, is DAGVTQSPTHLIKTRGQQVTLRCSPISGHKSVSWYQQVLGQGPQFIFQYYEKEERGRGNFPDRFSARQFPNYSSELNVNALLLGDSALYLCASSFGQAFFPLHFGNGTRLTVT.

This clonotype was observed a handful of times. The chain is built from TRBV20-1 and TRBJ1-4, with D perhaps matching TRBD1 (6 bases). Germline values: CDR1 DFQATT, CDR2 SNEGSKA (reference sequence). V dropped 0 bases and J dropped 4 bases, with 12 bases sitting between them. The CDR3 sequence is 15 residues long. The chain's CDR3 is CSARDNIRGNEKLFF. The CDR3 bases are TGCAGTGCTAGAGATAATATCAGGGGTAATGAAAAACTGTTTTTT.

The chain joins TRBV19 to TRBJ1-4; unclear D gene. In germline, CDR1 is LNHDA, CDR2 SQIVND (reference sequence). V was cut by 3 bases and J by 2 bases, with 10 bases left in between. This CDR3 region has 15 residues. Written as DNA, the CDR3 is TGTGCCAGTAGTATTGCGTACAGCACTAATGAAAAACTGTTTTTT. Translating it yields CASSIAYSTNEKLFF.

For this clonotype: Without the conserved terminal phenylalanine or tryptophan, this CDR3 likely stems from a read error. The limits of the CDR3 on the DNA are not certain, so only TCRdb's listed CDR3 is given. The rearrangement joins TRBV7-3 to TRBJ2-4; TRBD2 is the table's D call and was not checked against the DNA. The germline V gene encodes CDR1 SGHTA and CDR2 FQGTGA. 11 amino acids form the CDR3, both terminal residues included. The chain's CDR3 is CASSSRDSPST.

This clonotype came up many times. The J gene is TRBJ2-5, the V gene TRBV6-2 or TRBV6-3, with D perhaps matching TRBD1 (6 bases). This CDR3 spans 14 amino acids. Germline V lookup: CDR1 MNHEY, CDR2 SVGEGT. V gave up 5 bases and J gave up 0 bases, with 10 bases separating them. The CDR3 spells CASSGGSHQETQYF. In DNA, the CDR3 is TGTGCCAGCAGTGGGGGCTCCCACCAAGAGACCCAGTACTTC.

This clonotype was detected a few times. The chain combines TRBV19 with TRBJ2-4; no reliable D call. Between the trimmed V and J ends, which lost 6 bases and 0 bases, there was a span of 6 bases. The CDR3 length is 13 residues. CDR1 and CDR2 (germline): LNHDA, SQIVND (reference sequence). CDR3 region: CASRDLAKNIQYF. Here the CDR3 DNA reads TGTGCCAGTAGGGACCTAGCCAAAAACATTCAGTACTTC.

The chain combines TRBV11-2 with TRBJ2-6; D might be TRBD2 (5 bases). CDR1 and CDR2 (germline): SGHAT, FQNNGV. The CDR3 runs to 14 residues. V gave up 5 bases and J gave up 1 base, with 6 bases separating them. CDR3 bases: TGTGCCAGCAGCCGGACTTCTGGGGCCAACGTCCTGACTTTC. It codes for CASSRTSGANVLTF.

This clonotype was observed many times. The chain recombines TRBV7-6 with TRBJ2-3; TRBD2 matches 14 bases. The CDR3 sequence is 20 residues long. V dropped 2 bases and J dropped 4; count of bases not matched to a gene: 14. CDR1 SGHVS and CDR2 FNYEAQ come from the germline V gene. CDR3 bases: TGTGCCAGCAGCTTAAATTATGGACTAGCGGGAGGAATTCAAGCAGATACGCAGTATTTT. It encodes CASSLNYGLAGGIQADTQYF.

This clonotype was recorded at least ten times. The rearrangement links TRBV5-4 to TRBJ1-2; perhaps TRBD1 as D (6 bases). Germline CDR1 SGHNT, CDR2 YYREEE (reference sequence). V lost 0 bases and J lost 7, with 13 bases in between. The CDR3 runs 14 residues. The CDR3 here is CASSLDREGSGYTF. DNA of the CDR3: TGTGCCAGCAGCTTGGACAGGGAAGGTTCTGGCTACACCTTC.

This clonotype was counted a few times. The chain carries TRBV19 and TRBJ2-1; D may be TRBD2 (6 bases). The CDR3 totals 16 residues. Germline V gene sequence: CDR1 LNHDA, CDR2 SQIVND (reference sequence). Trimming removed 6 bases from V and 0 bases from J, with 15 bases in between. CDR3 in amino acids: CASSRFLAHSYNEQFF. The CDR3 DNA sequence: TGTGCCAGTAGCCGCTTCCTAGCGCACTCCTACAATGAGCAGTTCTTC.